The T cell receptor beta chain described here comes from a study of shared clonotypes between healthy human individuals. At the level of the study: Plates per donor: three CD4 naive, three CD4 memory, two CD8 naive, one CD8 memory. Study observations and caveats: Clonotype sharing among donors was expected to depend on sequencing depth. A reduction in generation probabilities was seen for non-shared clonotypes relative to those shared by all four donors. The represented genetic and exposure-history diversity was limited by the small number of donors.

As for this clone: Its antigen is unidentified.

Assay: immunoSEQ multiplex PCR; the TCRdb copy retains only in-frame clones and omits some. In the table there are hundreds of thousands of clones, over 90% of which are singletons. CDR3 size: 12 residues. Germline values: CDR1 MGHRA, CDR2 YSYEKL. Trimming pared 0 bases from V and 7 bases from J, leaving 6 bases between. The naive CD8 fraction comprised CD45RO-negative cells positively selected for CCR7 and excluded terminally differentiated effector memory CD45RA+ cells. The TCR was taken from a man between 25 and 39 years old in good health. Sequenced material: naive CD8+ T cells sorted from blood. The chain combines TRBV4-1 with TRBJ2-5, with no clear D. The CDR3: CASSQDSVTQYF. The CDR3 DNA reads TGCGCCAGCAGCCAAGATTCGGTGACCCAGTACTTC.